Following are 7 T cell receptor beta chains from one sample sequenced in a study of chemoradiotherapy in HPV16-positive cancers. Here immunoSEQ multiplex PCR was the method, and the copy in TCRdb shows in-frame clones only, minus some. This table has some 15,000 clones, about 91% appearing once. Material: blood, obtained from a patient who underwent chemoradiotherapy. These receptors came from a human donor with HPV-associated anogenital cancer.

The sample holds one count of this clone. CDR3 loop: CASSARTGPYEQYF. In DNA, the CDR3 is TGCGCCAGCAGCGCGCGGACAGGGCCCTACGAGCAGTACTTC. The chain combines TRBV5-1 with TRBJ2-7; 8 bases agree with TRBD1. This CDR3 is built from 14 residues. Germline CDR1 reads SGHRS; CDR2 reads YFSETQ. V gave up 4 bases and J gave up 2 bases; unmatched junction bases: 5.

This clone was observed once. This chain links TRBV5-4 with TRBJ2-5; 15 bases map to TRBD2. Germline assignment: CDR1 SGHNT and CDR2 YYREEE (reference sequence). This CDR3 has 17 amino acids. J lost 2 bases, V lost 4 bases, and 6 bases had no gene match. CDR3 DNA: TGTGCCAGCAGCATGGGGACTAGCGGGAGGCATCAAGAGACCCAGTACTTC. It encodes CASSMGTSGRHQETQYF.

The V gene is TRBV2, the J gene TRBJ1-1; D not certain. Germline assignment: CDR1 SNHLY and CDR2 FYNNEI. Trimming stripped 2 bases from V and 4 bases from J, with 11 bases between. The CDR3 sequence is 14 residues long. CDR3 region: CASSETGPGTEAFF. The CDR3 nucleotides read TGTGCCAGCAGTGAAACCGGGCCGGGCACTGAAGCTTTCTTT.

This chain uses TRBV4-1 with TRBJ2-1, with 9 bases identical to TRBD2. The CDR3 has 14 amino acids. The V gene end was trimmed by 0 bases and the J gene end by 16 bases; junction bases not matched to a gene: 10. Germline values: CDR1 MGHRA, CDR2 YSYEKL. The CDR3 DNA reads as TGCGCCAGCAGCCAAGATCTGAGCGGGAGGTTCCGTTTCTTC. It codes for CASSQDLSGRFRFF.

The chain employs TRBV27 and TRBJ2-3; tentative D call: TRBD1 (6 bases). CDR1 and CDR2 from the germline V gene are MNHEY and SMNVEV (reference sequence). V lost 0 bases to trimming and J lost 4 bases, with 20 bases between them. This CDR3 contains 18 residues. The CDR3 DNA follows: TGTGCCAGCAGTTTATCGCTATCTACAGGGAATCGGGCAGATACGCAGTATTTT. Protein product: CASSLSLSTGNRADTQYF.

The rearrangement links TRBV14 to TRBJ1-2; D is unresolved. V lost 0 bases and J 8 bases, leaving 10 bases between the germline ends. Germline assignment: CDR1 SGHDN and CDR2 FVKESK. There are 13 residues in the CDR3. The CDR3 here is CASSQDRVGGYTF. CDR3 sequence (DNA): TGTGCCAGCAGCCAAGATCGGGTGGGCGGCTACACCTTC.

The chain has TRBV6-5 and TRBJ1-6, with 11 nucleotides matching TRBD1. Trimming cost V 6 bases and J 13 bases; bases outside gene matches: 11. Germline V CDR1 and CDR2: MNHEY, SVGAGI. The CDR3 has 15 amino acids. CDR3 DNA: TGTGCCAGCAGGCTTGGAGGGACAGGGGGACGGCCCCTCCACTTT. Protein sequence: CASRLGGTGGRPLHF.